This T cell receptor beta chain appears in the sequencing data of a study of Ad26.COV2.S vaccination and SARS-CoV-2 variants. Findings and caveats of the study: Breadth, reportedly substantial, characterized the spike-specific CD8+ and CD4+ T cell responses after vaccination. Relative to placebo recipients, vaccine recipients exhibited elevated spike-specific TCR breadth.

Concerning this clone itself: Antigen specificity is unknown. The same CDR3 can be traced to other DNA sequences in this sample.

Trimming took 4 bases from V and 8 from J, leaving 7 bases between them. Germline CDR1 KGHDR, CDR2 SFDVKD. The CDR3 spans 12 residues. The assay was immunoSEQ multiplex PCR, and TCRdb's table has in-frame clones only and misses some. The table records some 370,000 clones, about 80% of them present only once. Indicated treatment: around 19 received Ad26.COV2.S at low or high dose, single or two shots; about 5 received placebo; per-sample allocation not given. Day 63 following the first vaccine or placebo injection was when the samples were taken. At a Boston site, the person donating was an adult of 18-55 years. An Ad26 vector expressing Wuhan-strain SARS-CoV-2 spike served as the vaccine.

The sequence came from a person between 18 and 60 years old who received the Ad26.COV2.S COVID-19 vaccine or a placebo. This chain connects TRBV24-1 to TRBJ2-2; the D gene is possibly TRBD1 (5 bases). The sample in question was peripheral blood, obtained in a trial of Ad26.COV2.S vaccine versus placebo. CDR3 in DNA: TGTGCCACCAGTGACTGGACAGGGGAGCTGTTTTTT. It specifies CATSDWTGELFF.